Below are 29 T cell receptor beta chains sequenced from a single sample in a study of OX40 agonist ivuxolimab in advanced cancers. Library creation used the immunoSEQ multiplex PCR assay. The table comes from immuneACCESS by way of TCRdb, which keeps in-frame sequences with V and J called. Part of the clones is missing from these tables; in studies checked, under half for an unresolved V gene and the rest for unknown reasons. For this sample there are more than 85,000 clones; about four fifths appear just once. The ten largest clones represent 1.4% to 1.5% of the sample. This material consisted of CD4+ or CD8+ T cells sorted from blood, taken in a trial of the OX40 agonist ivuxolimab. The source is an adult with an advanced solid tumor such as melanoma, head and neck, liver or kidney cancer.

The chain recombines TRBV4-1 with TRBJ1-1, with D hard to call. The CDR3 is 15 amino acids. The germline CDR1 and CDR2 sequences are MGHRA and YSYEKL. V lost 4 bases and J lost 4, with 16 bases in between. CDR3 loop: CASSLPIERSTEAFF. The DNA of the CDR3 is TGCGCCAGCAGCCTACCTATAGAGAGGAGCACTGAAGCTTTCTTT.

The J gene is TRBJ1-4, the V gene TRBV14, with D unclear. Per germline, CDR1 SGHDN and CDR2 FVKESK. Trimming took 5 bases from V and 7 from J, leaving 17 bases between them. The CDR3 sequence is 15 residues long. The CDR3 nucleotides read TGTGCCAGCAGCGATTGGGCCCTCGGCGGTGAAAAACTGTTTTTT. Translation: CASSDWALGGEKLFF.

The rearrangement uses TRBV5-8 and TRBJ1-5; 7 bases agree with TRBD1. Germline V gives CDR1 SGHTS, CDR2 YDEGEE. The CDR3 has 16 amino acids. Trimming took 1 base from V and 2 from J; bases not matched to a gene: 6. CDR3 nucleotide sequence: TGTGCCAGCAGCTTGAGACAGGGATTTGGCAATCAGCCCCAGCATTTT. Its translation is CASSLRQGFGNQPQHF.

This chain joins TRBV5-4 and TRBJ2-3; TRBD2 agrees at 11 bases. V lost 3 bases to trimming and J lost 0 bases; unmatched junction nucleotides: 3. This CDR3 spans 16 amino acids. Germline V lookup: CDR1 SGHNT, CDR2 YYREEE (reference sequence). CDR3 DNA: TGTGCCAGCAGCTCTAGGACTAGCGGGAGCACAGATACGCAGTATTTT. It encodes CASSSRTSGSTDTQYF.

The chain combines TRBV6-6 with TRBJ2-3; 9 bases match TRBD2. This CDR3 is built from 13 residues. Unmatched junction bases numbered 6, after V lost 8 bases and J lost 6 bases. Germline V gene data show CDR1 as MNHNY and CDR2 as SVGAGI (reference sequence). DNA of the CDR3: TGTGCCAGCGGCGGGGGGGCAACGGATACGCAGTATTTT. Protein product: CASGGGATDTQYF.

This clone showed up just once. CDR3 loop: CSVAGGVSDEQYF. As DNA, the CDR3 is TGCAGCGTTGCAGGGGGGGTTTCAGACGAGCAGTACTTC. The chain is built from TRBV29-1 and TRBJ2-7; the D gene could be TRBD1 or TRBD2 (7 bases each). The V and J ends lost 4 bases and 5 bases respectively, with 15 bases between them. The CDR3 length is 13 residues. Germline CDR1 SQVTM, CDR2 ANQGSEA.

The rearrangement joins TRBV5-4 to TRBJ2-1; TRBD2 aligns across 7 bases. CDR1 and CDR2 (germline): SGHNT, YYREEE (reference sequence). CDR3 size: 12 residues. The V and J ends lost 6 bases and 7 bases, in that order; junction bases with no gene match: 4. In DNA form, the CDR3 reads TGTGCCAGCACCCCAGCGGGAAATGAGCAGTTCTTC. Its protein is CASTPAGNEQFF.

J is TRBJ1-2 and V is TRBV5-1; 7 bases are shared with TRBD1. V shed 3 bases, J shed 2 bases, and the junction held 1 base outside the gene matches. Per the germline V gene, CDR1 is SGHRS and CDR2 is YFSETQ. This CDR3 is built from 13 residues. The CDR3 spells CASSSGQNYGYTF. The CDR3 DNA reads as TGCGCCAGCAGCTCGGGACAGAACTATGGCTACACCTTC.

This clone was detected once. The V call is TRBV6-6, the J call TRBJ2-2, with no clear D. The CDR3 totals 15 residues. The V end was cut by 6 bases, the J end by 1 base, with 12 bases between. Germline CDR1 and CDR2: MNHNY and SVGAGI (reference sequence). In DNA form, the CDR3 reads TGTGCCAGCAGCCCCCGGGTCCTGAACACCGGGGAGCTGTTTTTT. Its protein is CASSPRVLNTGELFF.

J is TRBJ2-7 and V is TRBV7-2; perhaps D is TRBD1 or TRBD2 (6 bases each). This CDR3 comprises 15 residues. V was shortened by 3 bases and J by 6 bases, with 18 bases between the two germline ends. Germline-derived CDR1 and CDR2 are SGHTA and FQGNSA. The CDR3 here is CASSFSGATGSEQYF. CDR3 in DNA: TGTGCCAGCAGCTTCTCGGGGGCTACCGGGTCCGAGCAGTACTTC.

This chain uses TRBV11-1 with TRBJ1-1; a weak D match, TRBD1 (5 bases). Germline loops: CDR1 SGHAT, CDR2 FQDESV (reference sequence). V was shortened by 4 bases and J by 7 bases, with 19 bases between the two germline ends. The CDR3 extends over 15 amino acids. CDR3 coding DNA: TGTGCCAGCAGCTCCCTTAGCGGGGGGAACGATGAAGCTTTCTTT. Translating gives CASSSLSGGNDEAFF.

This chain joins TRBV7-9 and TRBJ2-3; D possibly uses TRBD1 or TRBD2 (5 bases each). CDR1 and CDR2 (germline): SEHNR, FQNEAQ (reference sequence). CDR3 size: 16 residues. The germline V and J ends were trimmed by 1 base and 0 bases, with 11 bases remaining between them. CDR3 DNA: TGTGCCAGCAGCTTAGGGGGACCAGCTAGCACAGATACGCAGTATTTT. Translation gives CASSLGGPASTDTQYF.

V usage is TRBV7-2 and J usage is TRBJ2-3, with 7 bases identical to TRBD2. Germline V CDR1 and CDR2: SGHTA, FQGNSA. Trimming took 5 bases from V and 0 from J; bases not matched to a gene: 8. The CDR3 is 16 amino acids. DNA of the CDR3: TGTGCCAGCAGCCCACGGGGAGCGGGGAGCACAGATACGCAGTATTTT. This translates into CASSPRGAGSTDTQYF.

The sample holds one count of this clone. The chain carries TRBV9 and TRBJ2-7; TRBD2 might be the D (6 bases). The length of the CDR3 is 15 residues. Germline-derived CDR1 and CDR2 are SGDLS and YYNGEE. Between the trimmed V and J ends, which lost 0 bases and 7 bases, there was a span of 17 bases. CDR3 amino acids: CASSVALTGEGEQYF. The DNA for the CDR3 is TGTGCCAGCAGCGTAGCGCTAACGGGAGAAGGGGAGCAGTACTTC.

This rearrangement joins TRBV7-2 to TRBJ2-4; a possible D gene is TRBD1 (5 bases). The CDR3 is made up of 15 amino acids. Trimming removed 1 base from V and 3 bases from J, with 10 bases in between. Germline V gene data show CDR1 as SGHTA and CDR2 as FQGNSA. CDR3 DNA sequence: TGTGCCAGCAGCTTAGATCAGGGTGTCAAAAACATTCAGTACTTC. It encodes CASSLDQGVKNIQYF.

The chain links TRBV19 to TRBJ2-2; 8 positions agree with TRBD1. From germline, CDR1 is LNHDA and CDR2 SQIVND (reference sequence). V lost 9 bases, J lost 6 bases, and 9 bases stayed unmatched. This CDR3 region has 14 residues. The DNA of the CDR3 is TGTGCCAGCGGGGGCGGACAGGGACCCGGGGAGCTGTTTTTT. Translation gives CASGGGQGPGELFF.

The chain recombines TRBV6-6 with TRBJ2-7; D is undetermined. V dropped 0 bases and J dropped 3 bases, with 6 bases sitting between them. Germline V lookup: CDR1 MNHNY, CDR2 SVGAGI (reference sequence). There are 13 residues in the CDR3. CDR3 in DNA: TGTGCCAGCAGTTACTCGTCAAACTACGAGCAGTACTTC. Its protein is CASSYSSNYEQYF.

This rearrangement joins TRBV9 to TRBJ2-7; D gene unclear. Trimming took off 0 bases at V and 2 bases at J, with 12 bases between the two ends. The germline V gene encodes CDR1 SGDLS and CDR2 YYNGEE. This CDR3 region has 15 residues. CDR3 protein: CASSVATGGPYEQYF. The CDR3 nucleotides read TGTGCCAGCAGCGTAGCAACGGGCGGTCCCTACGAGCAGTACTTC.

The chain recombines TRBV9 with TRBJ1-4, with TRBD1 matching 10 bases. V gave up 4 bases and J gave up 14 bases; unmatched junction bases: 20. CDR3 length: 17 amino acids. The germline V gene has CDR1 SGDLS and CDR2 YYNGEE. CDR3 in DNA: TGTGCCAGCAGCCCCAGCGCCGCATGGACAGGGGGTTTGGGTCTGTTTTTT. Its translation is CASSPSAAWTGGLGLFF.

The gene calls are TRBV7-2 and TRBJ1-5; D perhaps matches TRBD1 (6 bases). V lost 5 bases to trimming and J lost 0 bases, with 11 bases between them. Germline values: CDR1 SGHTA, CDR2 FQGNSA. This CDR3 has 15 residues. Here the CDR3 reads CASSDDRNSNQPQHF. As DNA, the CDR3 is TGTGCCAGCAGCGACGACAGGAATAGCAATCAGCCCCAGCATTTT.

The chain has TRBV10-1 and TRBJ2-1, with TRBD2 matching over 12 bases. The V gene's germline CDR1 is WNHNN and CDR2 SYGVQD (reference sequence). Trimming at V came to 0 bases and at J to 7 bases, leaving 10 bases not matched to a gene. CDR3 length equals 18 residues. CDR3 protein: CASSESTTTSGRGNEQFF. In DNA, the CDR3 is TGCGCCAGCAGTGAGTCGACAACGACTAGCGGGAGAGGTAATGAGCAGTTCTTC.

This chain uses TRBV6-1 with TRBJ1-5; 8 bases agree with TRBD1. Trimming took 1 base from V and 7 from J; bases not matched to a gene: 3. Germline CDR1 reads MNHNS; CDR2 reads SASEGT. This CDR3 is built from 14 residues. The chain's CDR3 is CASSEGDRRQPQHF. In nucleotides, the CDR3 is TGTGCCAGCAGTGAAGGGGACAGGCGACAGCCCCAGCATTTT.

The chain joins TRBV7-2 to TRBJ1-1; D is unclear. V was clipped by 1 base and J by 7 bases, with 13 bases between them. The germline CDR1 and CDR2 sequences are SGHTA and FQGNSA. The CDR3 loop spans 14 amino acids. CDR3 residues: CASSLVRYGSEAFF. The CDR3 DNA follows: TGTGCCAGCAGCTTAGTAAGGTACGGCAGTGAAGCTTTCTTT.

A few counts support this clone. The genes are TRBV28 and TRBJ2-5; D possibly matches TRBD1 or TRBD2 (5 bases each). This CDR3 is built from 16 residues. Trimming shortened V by 5 bases and J by 2 bases, and 18 bases separated the two germline ends. The germline CDR1 and CDR2 sequences are MDHEN and SYDVKM. The CDR3 DNA reads TGTGCCAGCAGTCCTGGGGGAGATAGGGATCAAGAGACCCAGTACTTC. Its protein product is CASSPGGDRDQETQYF.

The chain carries TRBV19 and TRBJ1-1; possibly TRBD1 for D (6 bases). The CDR3 is made up of 17 amino acids. Trimming took 5 bases from V and 1 from J, leaving 20 bases between them. Germline assignment: CDR1 LNHDA and CDR2 SQIVND (reference sequence). This CDR3 is CASSYGGARIKNTEAFF. Here the CDR3 DNA reads TGTGCCAGTAGTTATGGGGGGGCCAGAATAAAGAACACTGAAGCTTTCTTT.

The gene calls are TRBV29-1 and TRBJ2-2; D possibly matches TRBD1 or TRBD2 (6 bases each). From germline, CDR1 is SQVTM and CDR2 ANQGSEA. V was shortened by 6 bases and J by 1 base, with 12 bases between the two germline ends. This CDR3 has 14 residues. This CDR3 reads CSVRGAVNTGELFF. The CDR3 region has the DNA TGCAGCGTAAGGGGGGCAGTGAACACCGGGGAGCTGTTTTTT.

In its sample, this clone was seen once. The chain carries TRBV18 and TRBJ1-1; the match to TRBD1 covers 8 bases. The CDR3 spans 16 residues. The germline V gene has CDR1 KGHSH and CDR2 LQKENI. The ends lost 2 bases at V and 5 bases at J; junction bases unmatched: 10. The CDR3 sequence is CASSPGAGGQRTEAFF. As DNA, the CDR3 is TGTGCCAGCTCACCAGGGGCAGGGGGCCAGAGGACTGAAGCTTTCTTT.

J is TRBJ2-7 and V is TRBV11-3, with unresolved D. V shed 1 base and J shed 7 bases, with 14 bases lying between them. The germline CDR1 and CDR2 sequences are SGHNT and YENEEA. The CDR3 extends over 14 amino acids. The CDR3 loop is CASSLASLTDEQYF. The CDR3 DNA sequence: TGTGCCAGCAGCTTAGCCTCCCTTACTGATGAGCAGTACTTC.

The chain couples TRBV2 to TRBJ1-6; D uncertain. The CDR3 consists of 15 residues. Per germline, CDR1 SNHLY and CDR2 FYNNEI. V was trimmed by 1 base and J by 7 bases, leaving 11 bases between them. DNA of the CDR3: TGTGCCAGCAGTGAAGAAGGGAACCGAAATTCACCCCTCCACTTT. Protein sequence: CASSEEGNRNSPLHF.